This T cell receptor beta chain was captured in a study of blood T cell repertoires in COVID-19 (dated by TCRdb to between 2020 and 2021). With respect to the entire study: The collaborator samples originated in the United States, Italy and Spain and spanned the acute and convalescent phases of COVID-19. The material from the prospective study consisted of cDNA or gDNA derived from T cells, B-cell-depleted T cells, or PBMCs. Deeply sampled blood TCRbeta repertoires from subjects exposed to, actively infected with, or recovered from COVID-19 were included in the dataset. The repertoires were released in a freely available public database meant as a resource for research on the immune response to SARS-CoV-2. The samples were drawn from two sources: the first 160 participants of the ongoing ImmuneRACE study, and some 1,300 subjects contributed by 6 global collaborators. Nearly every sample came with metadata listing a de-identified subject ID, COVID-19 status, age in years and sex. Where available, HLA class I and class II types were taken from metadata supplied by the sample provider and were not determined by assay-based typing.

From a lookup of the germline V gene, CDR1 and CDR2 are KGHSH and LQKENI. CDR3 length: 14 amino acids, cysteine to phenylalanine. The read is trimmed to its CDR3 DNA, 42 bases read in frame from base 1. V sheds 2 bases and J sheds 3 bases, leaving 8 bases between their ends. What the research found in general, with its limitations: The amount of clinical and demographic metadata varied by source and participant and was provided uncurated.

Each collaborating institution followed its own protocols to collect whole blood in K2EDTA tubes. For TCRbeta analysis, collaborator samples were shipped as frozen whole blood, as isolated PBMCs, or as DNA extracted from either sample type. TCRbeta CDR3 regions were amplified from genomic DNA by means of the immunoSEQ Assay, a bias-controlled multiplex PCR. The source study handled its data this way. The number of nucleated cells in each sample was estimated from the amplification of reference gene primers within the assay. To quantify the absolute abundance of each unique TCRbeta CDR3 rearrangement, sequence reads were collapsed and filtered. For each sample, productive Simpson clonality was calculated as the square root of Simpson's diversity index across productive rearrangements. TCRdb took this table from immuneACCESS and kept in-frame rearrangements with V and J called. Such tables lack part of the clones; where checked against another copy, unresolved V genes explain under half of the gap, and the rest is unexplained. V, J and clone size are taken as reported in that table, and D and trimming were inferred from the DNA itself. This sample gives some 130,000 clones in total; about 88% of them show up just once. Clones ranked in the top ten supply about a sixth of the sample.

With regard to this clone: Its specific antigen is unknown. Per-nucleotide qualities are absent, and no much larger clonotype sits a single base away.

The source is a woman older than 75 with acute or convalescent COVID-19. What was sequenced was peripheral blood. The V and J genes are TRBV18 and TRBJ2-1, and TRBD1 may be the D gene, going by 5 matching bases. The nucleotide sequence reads TGTGCCAGCTCACCAGAAACAGGCTACAATGAGCAGTTCTTC. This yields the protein CASSPETGYNEQFF.